The 29 T cell receptor beta chains reported below all come from one sample, sequenced in a study of blood T cell repertoires in COVID-19. Some clones are missing from TCRdb's copy, which holds only in-frame ones; the method was immunoSEQ multiplex PCR. This repertoire shows more than 25,000 clones, about nine tenths found once; its top ten account for approximately 24%. Material for sequencing was peripheral blood. The receptors were gathered from a human donor with active COVID-19. The donor label of this sample is uncertain.

The DNA for the CDR3 is TGTGCCAGCATAGGGCCAGGGGAGACTTACGAGCAGTACTTC. As protein: CASIGPGETYEQYF. The V gene is TRBV28, the J gene TRBJ2-7; possible D gene TRBD1, 6 bases. CDR1 and CDR2 from the germline V gene are MDHEN and SYDVKM. The CDR3 loop spans 14 amino acids. V lost 7 bases, J lost 4 bases, and 17 bases lay in between.

The rearrangement uses TRBV2 and TRBJ1-2; 7 nucleotides agree with TRBD1. The V segment lost 6 bases and the J segment 4 bases; nucleotides outside the gene matches: 5. CDR1 is SNHLY, CDR2 FYNNEI, per germline. The CDR3 covers 13 residues. The CDR3 protein is CASRDRPLYGYTF. The CDR3 DNA is TGTGCCAGCAGGGACAGGCCGCTCTATGGCTACACCTTC.

The rearrangement uses TRBV7-3 and TRBJ2-1; 7 bases map to TRBD2. The CDR3 runs to 15 residues. The J segment lost 8 bases and the V segment lost 4 bases, leaving 11 bases of the junction unmatched. Germline V gene data show CDR1 as SGHTA and CDR2 as FQGTGA. The CDR3 DNA reads as TGTGCCAGCAGCTCTCAAGCGGGGCCGGGGTATGAGCAGTTCTTC. Amino acids: CASSSQAGPGYEQFF.

This clone was seen more than once but under ten times. An end of the junction does not agree with germline; a read error may underlie this. CDR3 sequence reads: CASSSGTGSTYEQYF. The CDR3 nucleotides are TGTGCTAGCAGCTCCGGGACAGGAAGCACCTACGAGCAGTACTTC. The chain recombines TRBV7-7 with TRBJ2-7, with 8 bases identical to TRBD1. Germline CDR1 and CDR2: SSHAT and FNYEAQ (reference sequence). CDR3 length: 15 residues. The full variable domain, in which reference TRBV7-7 and TRBJ2-7 provide the parts outside the CDR3, is GAGVSQSPRYKVTKRGQDVTLRCDPISSHATLYWYQQALGQGPEFLTYFNYEAQPDKSGLPSDRFSAERPEGSISTLTIQRTEQRDSAMYRCASSSGTGSTYEQYFGPGTRLTVT.

The J gene is TRBJ2-1, the V gene TRBV5-1; D is perhaps TRBD1 (6 bases). CDR3 length: 13 amino acids. Trimming pared 4 bases from V and 7 bases from J, leaving 12 bases between. CDR1 is SGHRS and CDR2 is YFSETQ in the germline V gene. The chain's CDR3 is CASSQTGWNEQFF. DNA for the CDR3: TGCGCCAGCAGCCAGACAGGTTGGAATGAGCAGTTCTTC. Full variable domain (rest looked up from reference TRBV5-1 and TRBJ2-1): KAGVTQTPRYLIKTRGQQVTLSCSPISGHRSVSWYQQTPGQGLQFLFEYFSETQRNKGNFPGRFSGRQFSNSRSEMNVSTLELGDSALYLCASSQTGWNEQFFGPGTRLTVL.

The chain joins TRBV4-1 to TRBJ2-7, with D maybe TRBD1 (5 bases). There are 14 residues in the CDR3. Trimming stripped 1 base from V and 3 bases from J, with 10 bases between. CDR1 and CDR2 from the germline V gene are MGHRA and YSYEKL. The CDR3, as DNA: TGCGCCAGCAGCCAAGCTCAGGGTGACTACGAGCAGTACTTC. Protein sequence: CASSQAQGDYEQYF.

V gene TRBV6-5 combines with J gene TRBJ1-2; 8 bases are a match to TRBD1. CDR3 size: 14 residues. The J segment lost 8 bases and the V segment lost 11 bases, leaving 16 bases of the junction unmatched. CDR1 and CDR2 from the germline V gene are MNHEY and SVGAGI. The CDR3 here is CAGTSQGALKGYTF. The CDR3 coding sequence is TGTGCCGGAACTAGTCAGGGGGCCTTAAAGGGCTACACCTTC.

The rearrangement links TRBV19 to TRBJ2-2; 9 bases align to TRBD2. Germline assignment: CDR1 LNHDA and CDR2 SQIVND (reference sequence). The CDR3 consists of 14 residues. The J segment lost 6 bases and the V segment lost 6 bases, leaving 5 bases of the junction unmatched. CDR3 sequence reads: CASRVIAGAGELFF. DNA of the CDR3: TGTGCCAGTAGGGTTATAGCGGGAGCCGGGGAGCTGTTTTTT. The variable domain in full, with the rest retrieved from reference TRBV19 and TRBJ2-2, is DGGITQSPKYLFRKEGQNVTLSCEQNLNHDAMYWYRQDPGQGLRLIYYSQIVNDFQKGDIAEGYSVSREKKESFPLTVTSAQKNPTAFYLCASRVIAGAGELFFGEGSRLTVL.

V is TRBV5-4 and J is TRBJ2-3, with 7 bases lining up with TRBD2. There are 16 residues in the CDR3. Trimming at V came to 1 base and at J to 4 bases, leaving 9 bases not matched to a gene. Looked up from germline, CDR1 is SGHNT and CDR2 is YYREEE (reference sequence). The DNA for the CDR3 is TGTGCCAGCAGCTTGTCGTGGACTAGTCTCCCAGATACGCAGTATTTT. Protein: CASSLSWTSLPDTQYF.

CDR3 loop: CASSHTSGFLYEQYF. CDR3 DNA: TGTGCCAGCAGCCACACCAGCGGATTCCTCTACGAGCAGTACTTC. This chain connects TRBV4-2 to TRBJ2-7, with a tentative D call TRBD2 (5 bases). V was clipped by 3 bases and J by 3 bases, with 15 bases between them. Germline V gene sequence: CDR1 LGHNA, CDR2 YNFKEQ. CDR3 length equals 15 residues.

This chain links TRBV18 with TRBJ2-1, with TRBD1 matching 8 bases. Germline loops: CDR1 KGHSH, CDR2 LQKENI. The CDR3 is 14 amino acids. Trimming cost V 3 bases and J 10 bases; bases outside gene matches: 8. The CDR3 bases are TGTGCCAGCTCACCCGGACAGGGAATAGGCGAGCAGTTCTTC. Its translation is CASSPGQGIGEQFF.

This rearrangement joins TRBV7-2 to TRBJ2-1; a possible D gene is TRBD1 (5 bases). Trimming pared 1 base from V and 9 bases from J, leaving 16 bases between. The CDR3 runs to 15 residues. CDR1 is SGHTA and CDR2 is FQGNSA in the germline V gene. CDR3 in amino acids: CASSLVGDSSGEQFF. The DNA of the CDR3 is TGTGCCAGCAGCTTAGTAGGGGATTCCTCCGGTGAGCAGTTCTTC. The variable domain in full, with the rest retrieved from reference TRBV7-2 and TRBJ2-1, is GAGVSQSPSNKVTEKGKDVELRCDPISGHTALYWYRQSLGQGLEFLIYFQGNSAPDKSGLPSDRFSAERTGGSVSTLTIQRTQQEDSAVYLCASSLVGDSSGEQFFGPGTRLTVL.

The chain carries TRBV25-1 and TRBJ1-1; 7 nucleotides agree with TRBD1. V gave up 5 bases and J gave up 0 bases; unmatched junction bases: 6. CDR1 is MGHDK, CDR2 SYGVNS, per germline. The CDR3 sequence is 15 residues long. CDR3 in amino acids: CASSLPTGMNTEAFF. In nucleotides, the CDR3 is TGTGCCAGCAGTCTACCGACAGGGATGAACACTGAAGCTTTCTTT.

The chain recombines TRBV28 with TRBJ2-7; 7 bases align to TRBD1. Per the germline V gene, CDR1 is MDHEN and CDR2 is SYDVKM. The CDR3 runs to 13 residues. After removal of 9 bases from V and 3 bases from J, the junction contained 8 bases not matched to a gene. The CDR3: CASISGQSYEQYF. The CDR3 coding sequence is TGTGCCAGTATCTCGGGACAGAGCTACGAGCAGTACTTC.

The chain is built from TRBV3-1 (or the pseudogene TRBV3-2) and TRBJ2-6, with 9 bases fitting TRBD1. Looked up from germline, CDR1 is LGHDT and CDR2 is YNNKEL (reference sequence). Trimming removed 8 bases from V and 3 bases from J; junction bases left unmatched: 11. CDR3 length: 17 amino acids. The CDR3 bases are TGTGCCAGCGCACGACAGGGGGTGATTATTGGGGCCAACGTCCTGACTTTC. Translating gives CASARQGVIIGANVLTF.

The chain couples TRBV7-2 to TRBJ1-3; D remains unclear. This CDR3 has 16 amino acids. V was pared by 3 bases and J by 0 bases, with 12 bases between. Germline V CDR1 and CDR2: SGHTA, FQGNSA. The CDR3 DNA reads as TGTGCCAGCAGCTTTCGTCCAGGCCTCTCTGGAAACACCATATATTTT. This codes for CASSFRPGLSGNTIYF.

The rearrangement uses TRBV30 and TRBJ2-7; D is unresolved. This CDR3 is built from 13 residues. V was trimmed by 5 bases and J by 1 base, leaving 12 bases between them. Germline-derived CDR1 and CDR2 are GTSNPN and SVGIG (reference sequence). CDR3 sequence: CAWGIDISYEQYF. The CDR3 DNA reads as TGTGCCTGGGGAATCGACATTTCCTACGAGCAGTACTTC.

The V gene is TRBV1, the J gene TRBJ2-2; the D segment call TRBD2 is taken from the table without a DNA check. TRBV1 is noted as a pseudogene. The length of the CDR3 is 17 residues. The DNA of the CDR3 is TGCACCAGCAGCCAAACTAGCGGGCCTTCGAACACCGGGGAGCTGTTTTTT. It yields the protein CTSSQTSGPSNTGELFF.

This chain uses TRBV5-1 with TRBJ1-1, with a tentative D call TRBD1 (5 bases). Germline CDR1 is SGHRS and CDR2 is YFSETQ. This CDR3 is built from 16 residues. Trimming removed 4 bases from V and 0 bases from J, with 16 bases in between. CDR3 bases: TGCGCCAGCAGCAAGACCATACAGGCAATGAACACTGAAGCTTTCTTT. It yields the protein CASSKTIQAMNTEAFF.

The genes are TRBV28 and TRBJ2-6, with a weak D call TRBD2 (5 bases). Germline CDR1 reads MDHEN; CDR2 reads SYDVKM. Trimming took 3 bases from V and 4 from J, leaving 10 bases between them. The CDR3 is 15 residues long. CDR3 coding DNA: TGTGCCAGCAGTTTTGGAGGTGCCGGGGCCAACGTCCTGACTTTC. Amino acid sequence: CASSFGGAGANVLTF.

The V gene is TRBV6-5, the J gene TRBJ2-3, with D tentatively TRBD2 (6 bases). Germline values: CDR1 MNHEY, CDR2 SVGAGI. The CDR3 contains 15 residues. Trimming pared 6 bases from V and 5 bases from J, leaving 18 bases between. The CDR3, as DNA: TGTGCCAGCAGACTCAGGGAGGAGATACGAGATACGCAGTATTTT. The encoded protein is CASRLREEIRDTQYF.

The V gene is TRBV9, the J gene TRBJ2-7; 7 bases match TRBD2. The trim removed 4 bases at V and 2 bases at J, leaving 9 bases unmatched. Germline values: CDR1 SGDLS, CDR2 YYNGEE. The CDR3 is 15 residues long. This chain's CDR3 is CASSPGGPLAYEQYF. CDR3 nucleotides: TGTGCCAGCAGCCCGGGGGGTCCCCTTGCCTACGAGCAGTACTTC.

The V and J genes are TRBV5-1 and TRBJ2-7; 7 positions agree with TRBD1. Germline V gives CDR1 SGHRS, CDR2 YFSETQ. This CDR3 is 12 amino acids long. Losses at the gene ends were 5 bases for V and 7 bases for J; bases not matched to a gene: 6. The CDR3 nucleotides are TGCGCCAGCAGGGGACAGCCTTTGGAGCAGTACTTC. The encoded protein is CASRGQPLEQYF.

CDR3 DNA: TGCGCCAGCTTGTTGACTCCGGGACTAGCGCCCAATGAGCAGTTCTTC. Translating gives CASLLTPGLAPNEQFF. The gene calls are TRBV5-1 and TRBJ2-1; 10 bases align to TRBD2. The CDR3 is 16 amino acids. CDR1 and CDR2 from the germline V gene are SGHRS and YFSETQ. V lost 7 bases and J lost 6; bases outside the gene matches: 13.

This clone has just one count. The V call is TRBV5-1, the J call TRBJ1-2; 9 bases fit TRBD1. Germline loops: CDR1 SGHRS, CDR2 YFSETQ. This CDR3 has 18 amino acids. With 1 base clipped from V and 1 base from J, the junction kept 11 bases outside the gene matches. CDR3 residues: CASSLPGTGRALNYGYTF. The CDR3, as DNA: TGCGCCAGCAGCTTGCCTGGGACAGGGAGGGCTCTTAACTATGGCTACACCTTC.

Here the CDR3 DNA reads TGCAGCGTTCTTGACAGGGGGCCGGTTTATACGCAGTATTTT. Amino acids: CSVLDRGPVYTQYF. This chain uses TRBV29-1 with TRBJ2-3; 10 bases match TRBD1. The germline V gene has CDR1 SQVTM and CDR2 ANQGSEA. V lost 5 bases and J lost 7; bases outside the gene matches: 9. The CDR3 totals 14 residues.

The gene calls are TRBV11-3 and TRBJ2-3; 7 nucleotides match TRBD1. CDR3 length: 16 amino acids. Germline values: CDR1 SGHNT, CDR2 YENEEA. V lost 4 bases, J lost 8 bases, and 15 bases stayed unmatched. Here the CDR3 reads CASSYRTGPIGGTQYF. DNA for the CDR3: TGTGCCAGCAGCTACCGGACAGGACCTATTGGGGGTACGCAGTATTTT.

The chain links TRBV6-5 to TRBJ2-7, with 8 bases identical to TRBD1. The CDR3 contains 14 residues. The V gene's germline CDR1 is MNHEY and CDR2 SVGAGI. The V gene end was trimmed by 4 bases and the J gene end by 2 bases; junction bases not matched to a gene: 4. CDR3 nucleotides: TGTGCCAGCAGTTTCGACAGGGGCCCCTACGAGCAGTACTTC. Its protein is CASSFDRGPYEQYF.

The gene calls are TRBV10-1 and TRBJ2-3; D perhaps matches TRBD2 (7 bases). The CDR3 is 14 amino acids. Germline V lookup: CDR1 WNHNN, CDR2 SYGVQD (reference sequence). Trimming pared 3 bases from V and 5 bases from J, leaving 12 bases between. This CDR3 reads CASSDGGAKDTQYF. The CDR3 bases are TGCGCCAGCAGTGATGGGGGGGCGAAAGATACGCAGTATTTT.